This TCR beta chain emerged from a study of graft-versus-host responses after intestinal transplantation. Study background: Multivisceral, liver-intestinal, or isolated intestinal transplants were given to recipients. Anti-thymocyte globulin was used for induction in all recipients, who then took tacrolimus and steroids for roughly three years.

The method was immunoSEQ multiplex PCR; TCRdb's version includes in-frame clones alone and lacks a portion of them. In the table there are 95,000 or so clones, approximately 90% of which are singletons. Regarding the study as a whole: In patients with graft-donor T cell macrochimerism, allograft graft-versus-host to host-versus-graft clonal ratios were high. Early post-transplant falls in HvG clones accompanied the peak levels of circulating GvH clones.

Concerning this clone: Its cognate antigen is unknown.

The CDR3 spans 14 residues. V lost 4 bases, J lost 7 bases, and 14 bases lay in between. CDR1 is MNHEY and CDR2 is SVGAGI in the germline V gene. This specimen consisted of PBMCs, obtained about 450 days after intestinal transplant. The chain uses TRBV6-5 and TRBJ2-1, with TRBD2 as a possible D gene (7 bases). This receptor was identified in a human patient who received an intestinal transplant, so some T cells may come from the graft donor. Written as DNA, the CDR3 is TGTGCCAGCAGTTTAGGGGGGGCTATAAATGAGCAGTTCTTC. Translated: CASSLGGAINEQFF.